This T cell receptor (beta chain) was captured in a study of T-cell reconstitution after alpha-beta-depleted transplantation in children. Study results and caveats: Newly generated T cells supplied most T-cell counts and diversity one year post-transplant.

This clonotype was detected a few times. Its antigen is not known. This CDR3 has 16 amino acids. V was pared by 1 base and J by 1 base, with 7 bases of the junction left unmatched. In germline, CDR1 is SGHRS, CDR2 YFSETQ. Researchers prepared the TCRbeta library using unique molecular identifiers, the study reports. TCRdb redid the calling of the PCR reads with MiXCR, one entry per CDR3 protein. The sample carries 610,000 or so distinct CDR3 sequences, about a quarter recorded once. This receptor was identified in a boy under two years old with Wiskott-Aldrich syndrome, due to receive a stem cell transplant. Sequences were derived from PBMCs, sampled before TCRalphabeta/CD19-depleted stem cell transplant. This chain joins TRBV5-1 and TRBJ2-7, with 8 positions matching TRBD2. Here the CDR3 DNA reads TGCGCCAGCAGCTTGATAGGGACTAGTGTATCCTACGAGCAGTACTTC. Its translation is CASSLIGTSVSYEQYF.